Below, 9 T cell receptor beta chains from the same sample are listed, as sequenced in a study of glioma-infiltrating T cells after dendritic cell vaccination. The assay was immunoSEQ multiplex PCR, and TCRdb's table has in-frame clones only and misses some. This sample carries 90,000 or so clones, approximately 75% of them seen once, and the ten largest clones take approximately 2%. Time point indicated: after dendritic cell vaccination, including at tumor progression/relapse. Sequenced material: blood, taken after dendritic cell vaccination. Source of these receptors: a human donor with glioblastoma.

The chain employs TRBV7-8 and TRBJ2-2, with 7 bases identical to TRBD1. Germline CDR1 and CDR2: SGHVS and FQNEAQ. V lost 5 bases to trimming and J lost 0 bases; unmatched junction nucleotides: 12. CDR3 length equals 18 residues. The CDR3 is CASSRIQGTNANTGELFF. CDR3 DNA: TGTGCCAGCAGCCGAATACAGGGGACCAATGCGAACACCGGGGAGCTGTTTTTT. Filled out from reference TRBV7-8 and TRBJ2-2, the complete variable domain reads GAGVSQSPRYKVAKRGQDVALRCDPISGHVSLFWYQQALGQGPEFLTYFQNEAQLDKSGLPSDRFFAERPEGSVSTLKIQRTQQEDSAVYLCASSRIQGTNANTGELFFGEGSRLTVL.

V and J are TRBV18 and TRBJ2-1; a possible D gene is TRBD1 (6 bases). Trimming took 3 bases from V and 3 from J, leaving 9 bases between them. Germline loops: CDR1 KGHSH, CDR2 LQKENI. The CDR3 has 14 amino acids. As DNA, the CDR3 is TGTGCCAGCTCACCGAGGACAGTCTACAATGAGCAGTTCTTC. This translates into CASSPRTVYNEQFF.

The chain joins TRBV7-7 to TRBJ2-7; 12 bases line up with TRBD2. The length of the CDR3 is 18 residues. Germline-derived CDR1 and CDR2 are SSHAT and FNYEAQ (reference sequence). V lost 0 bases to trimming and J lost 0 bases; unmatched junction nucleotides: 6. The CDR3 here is CASSLAGTSGPDSYEQYF. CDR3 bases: TGTGCCAGCAGCTTAGCGGGGACTAGCGGGCCTGACTCCTACGAGCAGTACTTC. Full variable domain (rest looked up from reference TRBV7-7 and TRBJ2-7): GAGVSQSPRYKVTKRGQDVTLRCDPISSHATLYWYQQALGQGPEFLTYFNYEAQPDKSGLPSDRFSAERPEGSISTLTIQRTEQRDSAMYRCASSLAGTSGPDSYEQYFGPGTRLTVT.

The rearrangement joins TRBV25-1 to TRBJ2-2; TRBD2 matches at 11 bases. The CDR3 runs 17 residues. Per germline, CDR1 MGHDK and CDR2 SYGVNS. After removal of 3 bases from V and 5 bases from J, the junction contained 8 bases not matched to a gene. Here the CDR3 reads CASSDPTSGSLTGELFF. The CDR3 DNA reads TGTGCCAGCAGTGACCCAACTAGCGGGAGCCTGACCGGGGAGCTGTTTTTT.

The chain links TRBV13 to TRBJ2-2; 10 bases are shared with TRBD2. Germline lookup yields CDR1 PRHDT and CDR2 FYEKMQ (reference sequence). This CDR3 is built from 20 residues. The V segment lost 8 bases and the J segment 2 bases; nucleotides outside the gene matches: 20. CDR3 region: CASHGPNAESSGRNTGELFF. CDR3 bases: TGTGCCAGCCACGGTCCGAATGCCGAGTCTAGCGGGAGAAACACCGGGGAGCTGTTTTTT.

DNA for the CDR3: TGTGCCAGCAGCCTTCGGACAGGGGGTACTGGAAACACCATATATTTT. This sequence encodes CASSLRTGGTGNTIYF. The rearrangement links TRBV5-6 to TRBJ1-3; the match to TRBD1 covers 10 bases. The CDR3 extends over 16 amino acids. Trimming cost V 4 bases and J 2 bases; bases outside gene matches: 6. CDR1 is SGHDT, CDR2 YYEEEE, per germline.

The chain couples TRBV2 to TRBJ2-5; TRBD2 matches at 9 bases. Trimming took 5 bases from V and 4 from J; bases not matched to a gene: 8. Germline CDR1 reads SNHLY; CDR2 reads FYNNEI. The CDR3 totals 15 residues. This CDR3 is CASSPLAGILETQYF. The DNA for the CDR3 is TGTGCCAGCAGTCCTCTAGCGGGGATTCTAGAGACCCAGTACTTC.

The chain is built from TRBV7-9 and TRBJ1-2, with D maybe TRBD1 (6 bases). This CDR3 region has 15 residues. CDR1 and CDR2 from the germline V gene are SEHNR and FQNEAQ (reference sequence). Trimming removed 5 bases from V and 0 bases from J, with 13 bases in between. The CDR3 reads CASSRTGIANYGYTF. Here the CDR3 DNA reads TGTGCCAGCAGCCGTACAGGGATAGCTAACTATGGCTACACCTTC.

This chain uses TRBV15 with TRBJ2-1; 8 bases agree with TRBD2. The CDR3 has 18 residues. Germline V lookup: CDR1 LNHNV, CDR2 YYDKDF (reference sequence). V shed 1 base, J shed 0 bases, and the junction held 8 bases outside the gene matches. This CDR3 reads CATSRVGGGGLSYNEQFF. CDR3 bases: TGTGCCACCAGCAGAGTAGGTGGCGGGGGGCTCTCCTACAATGAGCAGTTCTTC.